These T cell receptor beta chains were read from a single sample in a study of cytomegalovirus exposure and HLA in healthy donors. Profiled with immunoSEQ multiplex PCR; TCRdb holds only in-frame clones, not every one. The data hold roughly 170,000 clones, with 84% observed a single time. Source material: PBMCs. The receptors come from a man aged 18 to 35 in good health and CMV-seronegative. CDR3s include the opening cysteine and the closing phenylalanine or tryptophan. The order of the fields is D gene, V gene, J gene, CDR3 protein. A D gene is named only where the DNA matches it firmly.

>NA|TRBV28|TRBJ2-7
CASILGRQGSNEQYF
>NA|TRBV18|TRBJ2-2
CASSSLANTGELFF
>NA|TRBV4-1|TRBJ1-3
CASSQDLGAGNTIYF
>NA|TRBV2|TRBJ2-5
CASSVTVDRLQETQYF
>NA|TRBV2|TRBJ1-4
CASRTEVNEKLFF
>TRBD1|TRBV6-1|TRBJ2-7
CASSEVTGGSYEQYF
>TRBD2|TRBV6-6|TRBJ2-1
CASSYSREVGGNEQFF
>NA|TRBV9|TRBJ1-3
CASSLDSLGNTIYF
>NA|TRBV7-3|TRBJ2-5
CASSLYGWSETQYF
>NA|TRBV5-5|TRBJ1-4
CASKPYMNSKEKLFF
>NA|TRBV11-3|TRBJ1-5
CASSLGWSYNQPQHF
>TRBD2|TRBV25-1|TRBJ2-7
CASRENVAGGDDYEQYF
>NA|TRBV11-3|TRBJ2-1
CASSPIGGPYNEQFF
>TRBD1|TRBV27|TRBJ1-1
CASSLTGGRTEAFF
>NA|TRBV7-9|TRBJ1-1
CSSSLVPLTGANTEAFF
>TRBD1|TRBV14|TRBJ1-4
CASSQSYARTGQGEKLFF
>TRBD1|TRBV19|TRBJ1-4
CASSSKSGTATNEKLFF
>TRBD1|TRBV6-6|TRBJ2-7
CASSQTGQGSSYEQYF
>NA|TRBV25-1|TRBJ1-2
CASSDPPQGYTF
>TRBD2|TRBV6-5|TRBJ2-7
CASSYSSGSSYEQYF
>TRBD1|TRBV7-8|TRBJ1-5
CASSLGTGTDQPQHF
>NA|TRBV15|TRBJ2-1
CATSSLRGYEQFF
>NA|TRBV6-1|TRBJ1-1
CASSEVFNTEAFF
>NA|TRBV29-1|TRBJ2-1
CSVVGLASYNEQFF
>NA|TRBV30|TRBJ2-6
CAWSPGVGANVLTF
>TRBD1|TRBV6-1|TRBJ2-3
CASSDPTGEFTDTQYF
>NA|TRBV27|TRBJ1-5
CASSSIGSNQPQHF